This T cell receptor beta chain was captured by sequencing in a study of blood T cell repertoires in COVID-19. Across the whole study: There were acute and convalescent COVID-19 samples, and they came from the United States, Italy and Spain. PBMCs, B-cell-depleted T cells, or T cells were the source of the cDNA or gDNA that made up the material.

Per the original methods: The authors estimated nucleated cell counts from reference gene primer amplification. Repertoires were generated with immunoSEQ multiplex PCR, while TCRdb's copy carries only in-frame clones and drops some. V and J calls and clone size are copied from that table; D and trimming were computed from the DNA. The table includes about 300,000 clones, around 87% detected once. The TCR comes from a man in his sixties or seventies with acute or convalescent COVID-19. The sample comprised peripheral blood.

The CDR3 sequence is CASSFLQGTGELFF. The CDR3 region has the DNA TGTGCCAGCAGCTTTCTACAGGGCACCGGGGAGCTGTTTTTT. The rearrangement uses TRBV5-5 and TRBJ2-2; TRBD1 is a possible D gene (6 bases). CDR1 and CDR2 (germline): SGHKS, YYEKEE (reference sequence). V shed 2 bases and J shed 4 bases, with 9 bases lying between them. CDR3 length: 14 residues.